This T cell receptor (beta chain) was retrieved from a study of blood T cell repertoires in COVID-19. Study overall: Specimens from acute and convalescent COVID-19 originated in the United States, Italy and Spain.

The CDR3 is 17 residues long. The germline V gene encodes CDR1 SGHTA and CDR2 FQGTGA. Trimming cost V 1 base and J 4 bases, with 18 bases left between them. In the original processing: Estimation of nucleated cell counts relied on the amplification of reference gene primers. This table comes from immunoSEQ multiplex PCR, and its TCRdb copy is limited to in-frame clones, with some not included. Clone size and V and J calls were adopted from that table, with D and trimming inferred from the DNA. Here the sample spans some 100,000 clones, roughly 86% being singletons. The rearrangement uses TRBV7-3 and TRBJ2-3; D unclear. The TCR originated in a woman aged 55-69 years with acute or convalescent COVID-19. Sequenced input: peripheral blood. The CDR3 sequence: CASSLIPAADSPDTQYF. In nucleotides, the CDR3 is TGTGCCAGCAGCTTAATCCCAGCCGCCGATAGCCCAGATACGCAGTATTTT.